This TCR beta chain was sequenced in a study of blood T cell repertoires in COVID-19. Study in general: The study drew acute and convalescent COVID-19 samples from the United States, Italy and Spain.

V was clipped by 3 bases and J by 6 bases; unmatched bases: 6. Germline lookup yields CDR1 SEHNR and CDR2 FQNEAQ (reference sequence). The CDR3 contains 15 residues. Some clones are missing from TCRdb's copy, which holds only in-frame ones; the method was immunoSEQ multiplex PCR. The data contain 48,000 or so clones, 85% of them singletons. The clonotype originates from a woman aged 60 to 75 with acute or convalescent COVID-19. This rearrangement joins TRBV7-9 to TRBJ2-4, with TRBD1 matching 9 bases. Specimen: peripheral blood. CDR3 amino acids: CASSLGGQGGNIQYF. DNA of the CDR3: TGTGCCAGCAGCTTGGGGGGACAGGGAGGAAACATTCAGTACTTC.